These T cell receptor beta chains were read from a single sample in a study of tumor-infiltrating lymphocytes in oesophageal squamous cell carcinoma. Via MiXCR, TCRdb re-called the PCR reads, giving one row per CDR3 protein. This sample carries 13,000 or so distinct CDR3 sequences, about 54% of them seen once, and the ten largest clones take under 35%. The sample taken for sequencing was esophageal tumor tissue. The receptors stem from a female donor with esophageal squamous cell carcinoma. Each CDR3 is given with its conserved first and last residue. Fields, in order: J gene, D gene, clone size, V gene, CDR3 length, CDR3 DNA, CDR3 protein. D genes are given only for firm matches. Clone size appears in some rows only: once, few, many, or a class for an expanded clone.

>TRBJ2-3|-|few|TRBV7-6|11
TGTGCCAGCAGCTTAACAGATACGCAGTATTTT
CASSLTDTQYF
>TRBJ1-2|-|many|TRBV28|13
TGTGCCAGCAGTTTTGGGGGGGGCTATGGCTACACCTTC
CASSFGGGYGYTF
>TRBJ2-7|TRBD2|few|TRBV7-2|14
TGTGCCAGCAGCTCAGCGGGATGGGGGTACGAGCAGTACTTC
CASSSAGWGYEQYF
>TRBJ2-7|-|-|TRBV7-2|15
TGTGCCAGCAGCTCCTACCGGACTAACTCCTACGAGCAGTACTTC
CASSSYRTNSYEQYF
>TRBJ2-1|TRBD2|-|TRBV7-3|15
TGTGCCAGCAGCTTGGGGGACTACGCCCACAATGAGCAGTTCTTC
CASSLGDYAHNEQFF
>TRBJ2-6|TRBD1|-|TRBV7-6|18
TGTGCCAGCAGGTTGCCGGGACAGGGGGACTCTGGGGCCAACGTCCTGACTTTC
CASRLPGQGDSGANVLTF
>TRBJ2-5|TRBD2|-|TRBV7-2|18
TGTGCCAGCAGCTTAAGGCCTAGCGGGAGAATGAGGCAAGAGACCCAGTACTTC
CASSLRPSGRMRQETQYF
>TRBJ2-1|-|-|TRBV11-2|11
TGTGCCAGCAGTCAGTACAATGAGCAGTTCTTC
CASSQYNEQFF
>TRBJ2-7|-|-|TRBV7-9|13
TGTGCCAGCAGCTTGGGACGGGGCTCCGAGCAGTACTTC
CASSLGRGSEQYF
>TRBJ2-1|TRBD2|-|TRBV7-6|18
TGTGCTAGCAGCTTAGCGGGCAGCCGATTAACGAGCTACAATGAGCAGTTCTTC
CASSLAGSRLTSYNEQFF
>TRBJ2-3|-|-|TRBV7-6|12
TGTGCCAGCAGCGGGAAAGCAGATACGCAGTATTTT
CASSGKADTQYF
>TRBJ2-3|TRBD1|once|TRBV6-2/TRBV6-3|15
TGTGCCAGCAGTGGTGGGACAGGTCCCGGAGATACGCAGTATTTT
CASSGGTGPGDTQYF
>TRBJ2-7|-|few|TRBV4-3|14
TGCGCCAGCAGCCAAGATCCCCAGGTCGATGAGCAGTACTTC
CASSQDPQVDEQYF
>TRBJ2-7|-|-|TRBV7-9|15
TGTGCCAGCAGCACAGCCTCGGACAGCGCCTACGAGCAGTACTTC
CASSTASDSAYEQYF
>TRBJ2-3|TRBD2|-|TRBV7-2|17
TGTGCCAGCAGCCTGGGACTAGCGGGAGTAGGAACAGATACGCAGTATTTT
CASSLGLAGVGTDTQYF
>TRBJ2-7|-|-|TRBV7-3|15
TGTGCCAGCAGCTTAGGGCCATACAACAACTACGAGCAGTACTTC
CASSLGPYNNYEQYF
>TRBJ2-4|TRBD1|-|TRBV5-6|17
TGTGCCAGCAGCTTGGATCGGACAGGGGGTTTACGATCACCCCTCCACTTC
CASSLDRTGGLRSPLHF
>TRBJ1-4|TRBD1|-|TRBV6-1|16
TGTGCCAGCAGTAGAACAGGGGGCGCAACTAATGAAAAACTGTTTTTT
CASSRTGGATNEKLFF
>TRBJ2-3|-|once|TRBV6-1|14
TGTGCCAGCACCGAGAGGCGCAGCACAGATACGCAGTATTTT
CASTERRSTDTQYF
>TRBJ2-7|TRBD2|-|TRBV7-6|14
TGTGCCAGCAGCTTAGCTAGCGGGAGTTACGAGCAGTACTTC
CASSLASGSYEQYF
>TRBJ2-1|TRBD2|large|TRBV7-2|15
TGTGCCAGCAGCTCCACCGGGACTAGCTACAATGAGCAGTTCTTC
CASSSTGTSYNEQFF
>TRBJ2-5|TRBD2|-|TRBV4-3|14
TGCGCCAGCAGCCAAACTAGCGGGCACAATGAGCAGTACTTC
CASSQTSGHNEQYF
>TRBJ1-2|-|few|TRBV7-2|13
TGTGCCAGCAGCCCCCATCAGGGGCAGGGCTACACCTTC
CASSPHQGQGYTF
>TRBJ2-1|TRBD2|few|TRBV7-2|18
TGTGCCAGCAGCTCCTCCCTGCGACTAGCGGAGACCTACAATGAGCAGTTCTTC
CASSSSLRLAETYNEQFF
>TRBJ2-7|-|-|TRBV7-6|16
TGTGCCAGCAGCTTAACTGGGGGGCTCCTCTCCTACGAGCAGTACTTC
CASSLTGGLLSYEQYF
>TRBJ2-5|-|-|TRBV7-8|14
TGTGCCAGCAGTCAAGGACACAGCCAAGAGACCCAGTACTTC
CASSQGHSQETQYF
>TRBJ1-2|-|few|TRBV7-6|12
TGTGCCAGCAGCTTCAGCGGGGATGGCTACACCTTC
CASSFSGDGYTF
>TRBJ2-3|-|-|TRBV7-6|16
TGTGCCAGCAGCTTAGGGGGGGCGCGAACCACAGATACGCAGTATTTT
CASSLGGARTTDTQYF
>TRBJ2-7|-|-|TRBV7-2|14
TGTGCCAGCAGCCGCGGTGGCGGGGTGAGAGAGCAGTACTTC
CASSRGGGVREQYF
>TRBJ2-1|-|once|TRBV6-4|12
TGTGCCAGCAGTGACTCGTCCAATGAGCAGTTCTTC
CASSDSSNEQFF
>TRBJ2-1|TRBD2|-|TRBV5-4|16
TGTGCCAGCAGCCGTTCGGGGGGGAACTCCTACAATGAGCAGTTCTTC
CASSRSGGNSYNEQFF
>TRBJ1-2|-|many|TRBV7-2|15
TGTGCCAGCAGCGTCGGGCAGATAACGGACTATGGCTACACCTTC
CASSVGQITDYGYTF